This T cell receptor beta chain was sequenced during a study of cytomegalovirus exposure and HLA in healthy donors. Study summary: There were about 85 million unique TCRs (from HLA-typed donors) in an early data release. Out of approximately 400 genotyped donors, 81% belonged to the Caucasian-associated ancestry cluster.

Germline V lookup: CDR1 SGHDN, CDR2 FVKESK. Unmatched junction bases numbered 9, after V lost 0 bases and J lost 4 bases. CDR3 length: 18 amino acids. Overall study results and limits: Researchers reported that a few CMV-associated chains were confirmed in vitro as CMV antigen-specific. A later analysis reportedly found that, within productive TCRs, an Asian-associated ancestry cluster had fewer N-insertions than the mean observed across the approximately 600 donors.

This clone has a single count. Its specificity is unknown. The PCR had 60 Vbeta and 13 Jbeta primers. Method: immunoSEQ multiplex PCR; TCRdb's copy keeps in-frame clones and lacks some. The table lists under 150,000 clones, about three quarters of them singletons. Sequenced material: PBMCs. V is TRBV14 and J is TRBJ2-3, with TRBD2 identical over 11 bases. The TCR was taken from a human donor in good health. CDR3 amino acids: CASSQEPLAGDRPDTQYF. The CDR3 bases are TGTGCCAGCAGCCAAGAGCCACTAGCGGGAGATCGCCCAGATACGCAGTATTTT.